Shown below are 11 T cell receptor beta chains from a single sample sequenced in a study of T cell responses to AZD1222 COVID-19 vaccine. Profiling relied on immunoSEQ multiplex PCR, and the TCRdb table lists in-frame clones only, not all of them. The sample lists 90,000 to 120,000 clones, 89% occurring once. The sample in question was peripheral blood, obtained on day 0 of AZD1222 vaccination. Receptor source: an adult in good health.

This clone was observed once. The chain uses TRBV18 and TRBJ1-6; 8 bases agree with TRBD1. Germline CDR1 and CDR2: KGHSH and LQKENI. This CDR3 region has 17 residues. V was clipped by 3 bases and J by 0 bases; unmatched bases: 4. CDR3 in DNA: TGTGCCAGCTCACCGACAGGGGACAGCTCCTATAATTCACCCCTCCACTTT. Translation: CASSPTGDSSYNSPLHF.

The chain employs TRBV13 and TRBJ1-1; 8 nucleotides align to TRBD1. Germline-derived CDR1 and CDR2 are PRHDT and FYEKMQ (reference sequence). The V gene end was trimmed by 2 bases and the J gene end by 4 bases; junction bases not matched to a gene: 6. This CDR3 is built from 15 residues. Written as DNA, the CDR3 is TGTGCCAGCAGCTTATCAGGACAGGGCTTCACTGAAGCTTTCTTT. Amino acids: CASSLSGQGFTEAFF.

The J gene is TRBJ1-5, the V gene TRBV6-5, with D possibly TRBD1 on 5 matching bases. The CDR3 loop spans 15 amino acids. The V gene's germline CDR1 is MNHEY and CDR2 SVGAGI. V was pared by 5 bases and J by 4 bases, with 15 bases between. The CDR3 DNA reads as TGTGCCAGCAGTACCTGGGACGGGCGAAATCAGCCCCAGCATTTT. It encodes CASSTWDGRNQPQHF.

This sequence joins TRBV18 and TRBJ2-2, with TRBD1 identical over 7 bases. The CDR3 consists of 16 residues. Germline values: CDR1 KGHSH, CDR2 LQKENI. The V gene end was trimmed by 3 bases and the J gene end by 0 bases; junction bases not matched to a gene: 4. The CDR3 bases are TGTGCCAGCTCACCGAGGACAGGAGCGAACACCGGGGAGCTGTTTTTT. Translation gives CASSPRTGANTGELFF.

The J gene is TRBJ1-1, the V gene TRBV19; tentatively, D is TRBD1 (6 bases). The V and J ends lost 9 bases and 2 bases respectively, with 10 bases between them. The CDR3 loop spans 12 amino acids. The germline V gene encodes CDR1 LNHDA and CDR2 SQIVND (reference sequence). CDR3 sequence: CASRDTNTEAFF. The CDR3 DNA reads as TGTGCCAGCCGGGACACTAACACTGAAGCTTTCTTT.

The CDR3, as DNA: TGTGCCAGCAGCCGCTTACCGGGACTAGTGGGGCAAACGAACACCGGGGAGCTGTTTTTT. It encodes CASSRLPGLVGQTNTGELFF. The chain has TRBV7-3 and TRBJ2-2; 8 bases match TRBD2. From germline, CDR1 is SGHTA and CDR2 FQGTGA. This CDR3 is built from 20 residues. The J segment lost 0 bases and the V segment lost 5 bases, leaving 17 bases of the junction unmatched. Together with reference TRBV7-3 and TRBJ2-2, the CDR3 gives the full variable domain: GAGVSQTPSNKVTEKGKYVELRCDPISGHTALYWYRQSLGQGPEFLIYFQGTGAADDSGLPNDRFFAVRPEGSVSTLKIQRTERGDSAVYLCASSRLPGLVGQTNTGELFFGEGSRLTVL.

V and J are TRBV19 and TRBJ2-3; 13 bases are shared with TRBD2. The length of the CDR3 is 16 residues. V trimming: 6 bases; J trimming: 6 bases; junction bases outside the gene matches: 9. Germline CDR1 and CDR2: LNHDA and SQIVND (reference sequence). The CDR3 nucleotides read TGTGCCAGTAGCCCACAGACTAGCGGGGGGTTTGATACGCAGTATTTT. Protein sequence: CASSPQTSGGFDTQYF.

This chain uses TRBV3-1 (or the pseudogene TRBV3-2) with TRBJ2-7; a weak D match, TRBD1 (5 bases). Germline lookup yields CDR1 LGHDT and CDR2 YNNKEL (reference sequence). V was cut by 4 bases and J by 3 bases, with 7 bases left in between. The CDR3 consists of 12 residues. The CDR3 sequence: CASSRGIYEQYF. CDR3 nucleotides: TGTGCCAGCAGCCGGGGCATCTACGAGCAGTACTTC.

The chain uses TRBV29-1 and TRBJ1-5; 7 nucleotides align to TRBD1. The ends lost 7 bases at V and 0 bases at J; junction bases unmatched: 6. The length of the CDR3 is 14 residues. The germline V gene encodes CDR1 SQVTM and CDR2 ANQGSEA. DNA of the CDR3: TGCAGCGCCACAGGGGCGAATAGCAATCAGCCCCAGCATTTT. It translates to CSATGANSNQPQHF.

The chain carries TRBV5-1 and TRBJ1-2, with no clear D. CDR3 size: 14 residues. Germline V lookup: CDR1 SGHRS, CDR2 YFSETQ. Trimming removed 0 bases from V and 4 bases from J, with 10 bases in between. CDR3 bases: TGCGCCAGCAGCTTGGAGGGAGTAGGCTATGGCTACACCTTC. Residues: CASSLEGVGYGYTF.

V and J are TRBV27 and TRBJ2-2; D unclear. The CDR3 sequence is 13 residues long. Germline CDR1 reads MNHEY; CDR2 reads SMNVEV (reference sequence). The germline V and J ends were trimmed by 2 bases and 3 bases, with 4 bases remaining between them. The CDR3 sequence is CASSLIYTGELFF. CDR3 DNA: TGTGCCAGCAGTTTAATCTACACCGGGGAGCTGTTTTTT.